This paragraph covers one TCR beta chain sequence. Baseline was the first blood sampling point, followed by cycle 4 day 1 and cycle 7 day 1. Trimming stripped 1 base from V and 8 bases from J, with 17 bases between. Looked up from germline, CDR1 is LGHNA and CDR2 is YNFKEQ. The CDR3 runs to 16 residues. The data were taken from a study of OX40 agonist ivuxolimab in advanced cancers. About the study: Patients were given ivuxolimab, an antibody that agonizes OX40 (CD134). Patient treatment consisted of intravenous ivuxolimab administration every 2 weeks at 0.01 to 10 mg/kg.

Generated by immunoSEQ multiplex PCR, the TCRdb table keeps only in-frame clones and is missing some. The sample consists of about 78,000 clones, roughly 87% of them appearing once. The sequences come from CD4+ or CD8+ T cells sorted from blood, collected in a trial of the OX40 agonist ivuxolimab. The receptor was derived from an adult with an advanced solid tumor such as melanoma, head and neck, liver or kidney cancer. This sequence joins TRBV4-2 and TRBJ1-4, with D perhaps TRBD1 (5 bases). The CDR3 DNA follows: TGTGCCAGCAGCCAAGGGTCGGTCGAGGGGAACGAAAAACTGTTTTTT. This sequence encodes CASSQGSVEGNEKLFF.